Sequencing of this TCR beta chain was carried out in a study of blood T cell repertoires in COVID-19. As for the study in general: COVID-19 samples from acute and convalescent phases originated in the United States, Italy and Spain. Sample material is recorded as cDNA or gDNA derived from T cells, B-cell-depleted T cells, or PBMCs.

Residents of about two dozen US areas, aged about 18 to 95 years, made up the participants. People in the exposed group encountered a COVID-19 case within 2 weeks before entering the study. Trimming cost V 2 bases and J 2 bases; bases outside gene matches: 11. This CDR3 spans 19 amino acids. CDR1 MDHEN and CDR2 SYDVKM come from the germline V gene. TCRdb keeps only in-frame clones here, not all; method: immunoSEQ multiplex PCR. Among around 320,000 clones listed, about nine tenths were seen once. Sequenced: PBMCs or T cells enriched from blood (not recorded which). The rearrangement uses TRBV28 and TRBJ2-3, with 12 bases aligning to TRBD2. The clonotype was recovered from a woman aged 50 to 60 who had been exposed to COVID-19. The CDR3 DNA reads as TGTGCCAGCAGTTTACCTAGCGGGGGGGCCGGAGGTATCACAGATACGCAGTATTTT. Its translation: CASSLPSGGAGGITDTQYF.